Listed here is a single TCR beta chain. The sample belongs to a study of cytotoxic CD8 clonotypes in ibrutinib-treated CLL. Germline trimming cut 4 bases from V and 6 bases from J; bases unmatched to any gene: 3. The CDR3 is 13 residues long. From germline, CDR1 is MGHDK and CDR2 SYGVNS. Genomic DNA in an amount of approximately 2 micrograms was extracted from cryopreserved PBMCs and used for the preparation of TCR beta libraries. Target depth was 1 in 200,000 to 1 in 1 million T cells, about 10x per clonotype. Produced via immunoSEQ multiplex PCR; TCRdb's table is partial and in-frame only. The profile shows roughly 190,000 clones, around 72% of them singletons.

Sequencing used PBMCs, obtained after 24 months of ibrutinib treatment. The TCR originated in a human donor with chronic lymphocytic leukemia. The gene calls are TRBV25-1 and TRBJ1-1; 9 bases line up with TRBD1. DNA of the CDR3: TGTGCCAGCAGTGGGGACAGGGCCCCTGAAGCTTTCTTT. Amino acid sequence: CASSGDRAPEAFF.